The clone carrying this T cell receptor (beta chain) was detected a few times. As yet, its antigen is unknown. At one end the junction does not follow the germline gene, possibly because of a read error. This sample is part of a study of OX40 agonist ivuxolimab in advanced cancers. Study details: Dose-escalation patients suffered from hepatocellular carcinoma, melanoma, renal cell or head and neck cancer. Findings and limits, study-wide: CD4+ and CD8+ T cells in blood underwent clonal expansion by week 6 at 0.1 to 3.0 mg/kg. Among T cells, CD8+ cells averaged more expanded clones than CD4+ cells.

The CDR3 totals 15 residues. Germline V gene data show CDR1 as MNHNS and CDR2 as SASEGT. The assay was immunoSEQ multiplex PCR, and TCRdb's table has in-frame clones only and misses some. This sample yields 30,000 to 35,000 clones, of which around four fifths are seen a single time; more than 20% belongs to the top ten. A history of autoimmune disease or systemic immunosuppression excluded patients. This material consisted of CD4+ or CD8+ T cells sorted from blood, taken in a trial of the OX40 agonist ivuxolimab. The receptor's source is an adult with an advanced solid tumor such as melanoma, head and neck, liver or kidney cancer. The chain carries TRBV6-1 and TRBJ2-2; TRBD1 agrees at 8 bases. The CDR3 DNA reads as TGTGCCAGCAGCGCCGGGACAGGAGAACACCGGGGAGCTGTTTTT. Translation gives CASSAGTGEHRGAVF.